This T cell receptor (beta chain) was found in a study of T cell repertoires in ileal Crohn's disease. Study-level results: Mucosal expansions were suggested to be mainly CD8 T cells. Clonal expansions were more frequent in active smokers than non-smokers at surgery.

Only in-frame clones appear in the TCRdb table, and some are missing; sequencing was by immunoSEQ multiplex PCR. There are around 14,000 clones in the sample; 75% to 90% occur only once, and 4.2% lies in the top ten. About this clone: Antigen: not known.

Specimen: ileal tissue. This clonotype originated in an adult with Crohn's disease.

The CDR3 is CASSSTGGLNTGELFF. CDR3 DNA sequence: TGTGCCAGTAGTAGTACAGGGGGATTGAACACCGGGGAGCTGTTTTTT. The gene calls are TRBV19 and TRBJ2-2; 8 bases agree with TRBD1. CDR1 LNHDA and CDR2 SQIVND come from the germline V gene (reference sequence). V shed 4 bases, J shed 1 base, and the junction held 5 bases outside the gene matches. The CDR3 has 16 residues.